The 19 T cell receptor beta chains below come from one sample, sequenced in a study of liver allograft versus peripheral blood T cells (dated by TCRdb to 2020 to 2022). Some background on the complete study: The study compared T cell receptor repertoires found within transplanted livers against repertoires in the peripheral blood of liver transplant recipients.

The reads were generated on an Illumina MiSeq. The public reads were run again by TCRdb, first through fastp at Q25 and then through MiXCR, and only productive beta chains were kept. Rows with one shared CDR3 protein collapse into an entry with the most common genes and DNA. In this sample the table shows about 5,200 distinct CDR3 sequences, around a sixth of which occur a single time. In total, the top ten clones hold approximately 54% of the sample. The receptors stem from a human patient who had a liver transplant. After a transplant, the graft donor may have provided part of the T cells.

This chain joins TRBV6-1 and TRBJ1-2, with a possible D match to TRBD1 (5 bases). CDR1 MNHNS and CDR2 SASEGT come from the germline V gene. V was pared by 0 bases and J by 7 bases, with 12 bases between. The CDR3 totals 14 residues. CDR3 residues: CASSEAGTGRGYTF. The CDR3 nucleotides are TGTGCCAGCAGTGAAGCGGGAACAGGTCGTGGCTACACCTTC.

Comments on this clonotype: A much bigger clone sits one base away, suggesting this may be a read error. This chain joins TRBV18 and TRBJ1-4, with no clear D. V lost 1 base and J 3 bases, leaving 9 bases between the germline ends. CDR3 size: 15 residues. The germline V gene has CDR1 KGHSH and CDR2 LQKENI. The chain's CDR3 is CASSPQDTSNEKLFF. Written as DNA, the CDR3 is TGTGCCAGCTCACCACAGGATACATCTAATGAAAAACTGTTTTTT. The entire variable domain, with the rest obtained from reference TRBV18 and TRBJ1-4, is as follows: NAGVMQNPRHLVRRRGQEARLRCSPMKGHSHVYWYRQLPEEGLKFMVYLQKENIIDESGMPKERFSAEFPKEGPSILRIQQVVRGDSAAYFCASSPQDTSNEKLFFGSGTQLSVL.

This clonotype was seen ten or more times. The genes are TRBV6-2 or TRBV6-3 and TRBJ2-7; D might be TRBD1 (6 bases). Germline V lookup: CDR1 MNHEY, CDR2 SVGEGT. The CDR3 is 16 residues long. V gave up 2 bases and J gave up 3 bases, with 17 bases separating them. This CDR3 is CASSYRQELSLYEQYF. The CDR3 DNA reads TGTGCCAGCAGTTACCGACAGGAATTATCTCTCTACGAGCAGTACTTC.

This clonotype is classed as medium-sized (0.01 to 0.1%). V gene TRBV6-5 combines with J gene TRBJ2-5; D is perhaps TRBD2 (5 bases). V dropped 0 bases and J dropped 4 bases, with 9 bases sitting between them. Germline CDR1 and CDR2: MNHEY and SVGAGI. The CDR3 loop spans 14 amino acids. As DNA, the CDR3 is TGTGCCAGCAGTTACTCCGGGGTGGGAGAGACCCAGTACTTC. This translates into CASSYSGVGETQYF.

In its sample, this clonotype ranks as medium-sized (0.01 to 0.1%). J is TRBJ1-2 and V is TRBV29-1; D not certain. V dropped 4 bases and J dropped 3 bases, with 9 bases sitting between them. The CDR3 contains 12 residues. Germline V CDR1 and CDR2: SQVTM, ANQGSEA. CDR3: CSVVRADYGYTF. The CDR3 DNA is TGCAGCGTTGTACGGGCGGACTATGGCTACACCTTC.

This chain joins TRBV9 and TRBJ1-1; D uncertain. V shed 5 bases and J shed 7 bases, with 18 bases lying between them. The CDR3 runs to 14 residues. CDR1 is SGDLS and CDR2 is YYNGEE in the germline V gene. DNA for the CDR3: TGTGCCAGCAGTTCTCTGATATCTACCCGTGAAGCTTTCTTT. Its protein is CASSSLISTREAFF.

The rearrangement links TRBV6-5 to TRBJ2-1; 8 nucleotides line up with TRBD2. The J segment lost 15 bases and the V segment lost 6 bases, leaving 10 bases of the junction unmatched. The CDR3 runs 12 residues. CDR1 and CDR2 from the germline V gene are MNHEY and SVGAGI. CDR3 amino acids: CASSEPAGELFF. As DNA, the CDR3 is TGTGCCAGCAGCGAACCAGCGGGAGAACTGTTCTTC.

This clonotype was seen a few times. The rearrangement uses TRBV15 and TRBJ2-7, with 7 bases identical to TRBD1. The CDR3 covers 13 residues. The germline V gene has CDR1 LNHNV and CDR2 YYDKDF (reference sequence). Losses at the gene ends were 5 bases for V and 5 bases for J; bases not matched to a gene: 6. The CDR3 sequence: CATSSQGENEQYF. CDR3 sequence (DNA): TGTGCCACCAGCTCTCAGGGGGAGAACGAGCAGTACTTC.

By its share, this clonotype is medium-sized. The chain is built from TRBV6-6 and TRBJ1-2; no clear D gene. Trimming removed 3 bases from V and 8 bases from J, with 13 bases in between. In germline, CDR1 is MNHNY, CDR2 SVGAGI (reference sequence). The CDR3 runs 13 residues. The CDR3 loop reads CASSYWDEPGYTF. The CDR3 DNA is TGTGCCAGCAGTTATTGGGATGAGCCGGGCTACACCTTC.

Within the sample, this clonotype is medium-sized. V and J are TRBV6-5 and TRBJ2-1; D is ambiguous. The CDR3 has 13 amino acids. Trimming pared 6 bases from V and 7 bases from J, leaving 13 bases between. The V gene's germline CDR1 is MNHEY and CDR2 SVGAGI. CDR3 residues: CASRPTRRNEQFF. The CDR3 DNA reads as TGTGCCAGCAGGCCCACACGGCGGAATGAGCAGTTCTTC.

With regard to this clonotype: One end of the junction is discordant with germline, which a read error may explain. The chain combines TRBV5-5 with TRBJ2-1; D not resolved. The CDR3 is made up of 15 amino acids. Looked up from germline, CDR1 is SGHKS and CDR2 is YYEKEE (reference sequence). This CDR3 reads CTSSLETLSYNEQFF. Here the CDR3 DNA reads TGTACCAGCAGCTTGGAAACACTCTCCTACAATGAGCAGTTCTTC.

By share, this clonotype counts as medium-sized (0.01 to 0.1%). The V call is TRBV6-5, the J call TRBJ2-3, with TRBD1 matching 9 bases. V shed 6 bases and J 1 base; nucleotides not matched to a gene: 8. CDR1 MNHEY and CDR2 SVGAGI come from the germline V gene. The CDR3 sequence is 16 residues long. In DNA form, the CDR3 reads TGTGCCAGCAGAACCGGGACAGGGTTTGGCACAGATACGCAGTATTTT. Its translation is CASRTGTGFGTDTQYF.

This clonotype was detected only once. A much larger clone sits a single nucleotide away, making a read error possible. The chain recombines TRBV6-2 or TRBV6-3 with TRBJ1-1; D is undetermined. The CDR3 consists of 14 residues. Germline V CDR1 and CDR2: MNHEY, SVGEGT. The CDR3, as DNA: TGTGCCAGCCTTTTGTCCTTGTCCTTGGCTGAAGCTTCCTTT. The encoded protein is CASLLSLSLAEASF.

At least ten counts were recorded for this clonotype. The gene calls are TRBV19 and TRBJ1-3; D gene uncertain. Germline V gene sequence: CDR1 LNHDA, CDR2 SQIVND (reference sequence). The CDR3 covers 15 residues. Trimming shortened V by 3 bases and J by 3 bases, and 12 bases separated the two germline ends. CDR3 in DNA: TGTGCCAGTAGTATTGCTGAGGGCTTTGGAAACACCATATATTTT. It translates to CASSIAEGFGNTIYF.

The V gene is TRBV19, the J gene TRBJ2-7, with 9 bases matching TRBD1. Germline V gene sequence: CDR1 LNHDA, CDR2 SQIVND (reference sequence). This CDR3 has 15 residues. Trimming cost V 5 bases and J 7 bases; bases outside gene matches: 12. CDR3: CASSSQGADREEQYF. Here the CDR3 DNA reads TGTGCCAGTAGTTCACAGGGGGCCGATCGGGAGGAGCAGTACTTC.

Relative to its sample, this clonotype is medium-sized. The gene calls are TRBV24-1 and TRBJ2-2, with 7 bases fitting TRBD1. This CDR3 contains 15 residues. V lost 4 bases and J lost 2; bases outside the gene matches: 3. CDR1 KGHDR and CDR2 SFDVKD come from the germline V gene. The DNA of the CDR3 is TGTGCCACCAGTGACCGACAGGGTAACACCGGGGAGCTGTTTTTT. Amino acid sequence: CATSDRQGNTGELFF.

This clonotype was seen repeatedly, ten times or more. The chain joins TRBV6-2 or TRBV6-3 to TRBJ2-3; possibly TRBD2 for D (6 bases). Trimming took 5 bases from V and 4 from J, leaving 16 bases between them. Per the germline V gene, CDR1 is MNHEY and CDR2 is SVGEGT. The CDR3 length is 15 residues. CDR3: CASSPIGGGADTQYF. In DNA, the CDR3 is TGTGCCAGCAGTCCCATCGGGGGAGGTGCAGATACGCAGTATTTT.

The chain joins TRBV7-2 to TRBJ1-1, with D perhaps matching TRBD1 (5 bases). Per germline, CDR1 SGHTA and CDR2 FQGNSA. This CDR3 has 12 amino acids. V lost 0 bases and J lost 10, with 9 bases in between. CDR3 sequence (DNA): TGTGCCAGCAGCTTAGCGTCTAGGGGAGCTTTCTTT. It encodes CASSLASRGAFF. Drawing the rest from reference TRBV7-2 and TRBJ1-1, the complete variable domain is GAGVSQSPSNKVTEKGKDVELRCDPISGHTALYWYRQSLGQGLEFLIYFQGNSAPDKSGLPSDRFSAERTGGSVSTLTIQRTQQEDSAVYLCASSLASRGAFFGQGTRLTVV.

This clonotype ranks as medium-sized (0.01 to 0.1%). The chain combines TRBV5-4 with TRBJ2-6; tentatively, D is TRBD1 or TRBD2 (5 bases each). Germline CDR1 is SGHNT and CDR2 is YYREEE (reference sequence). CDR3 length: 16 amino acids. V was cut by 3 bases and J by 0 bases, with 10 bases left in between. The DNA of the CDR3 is TGTGCCAGCAGCTCTGGGGGTGACTCTGGGGCCAACGTCCTGACTTTC. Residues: CASSSGGDSGANVLTF.